This T cell receptor beta chain was profiled in a study of Graves' ophthalmopathy and Graves' hyperthyroidism (dated by TCRdb to the late 2010s). A note on the overall study: Peripheral blood samples were taken at the time of initial diagnosis, before any treatment was given. TCR beta repertoire signatures were used to distinguish Graves' ophthalmopathy from Graves' hyperthyroidism and to predict progression to ophthalmopathy. In total, 135 blood samples were TCR-sequenced: 40 to 45 ophthalmopathy, some 75 hyperthyroidism and some 17 hyperthyroidism-to-ophthalmopathy patients. To explore V-J signatures that separate ophthalmopathy from hyperthyroidism, a discovery set of about 100 patients was enrolled, consisting of roughly 45 with ophthalmopathy and under 65 with stable hyperthyroidism. An independent validation cohort comprised 18 hyperthyroidism patients and around 16 patients who later progressed from hyperthyroidism to ophthalmopathy. T-cell repertoires of thyroid tissue and blood were compared in over five hyperthyroidism patients. Following sampling, methimazole starting at 30 mg daily was administered to hyperthyroidism patients, and high-dose intravenous methylprednisolone was administered to ophthalmopathy patients. What the work shows at the level of the full study, not this receptor alone: In validation, the model predicted ophthalmopathy progression with about 71% sensitivity and roughly 72% specificity; some twelve predicted patients were CT-confirmed with GO in a median of approximately 6.2 months. No statistical method was used to set the sample size in advance, and the investigators knew which group each participant was assigned to. Most of the expanded thyroid clonotypes with a frequency above 0.001 were also detected in blood, and it was suggested that the thyroid immune response may be reflected by blood repertoires. In cross-validation, the 13-signature model distinguished ophthalmopathy from stable hyperthyroidism with almost 90% sensitivity and 81% to 83% specificity, and in the test set the corresponding values were about 80% and 75%.

This clonotype was picked up many times. What this receptor recognizes is not known. Per-nucleotide qualities are absent, and no much larger clonotype sits a single base away. For repertoire sequencing, the TCR beta CDR3 regions were amplified from RNA transcripts. HTBI primers and the Qiagen OneStep RT-PCR kit were used in a first-round RT-PCR, which was followed by a second-round multiplex PCR, size selection and purification. Libraries were sequenced paired-end with 100 bp reads on an Illumina HiSeq2000. The published analysis was carried out like this. SOAPnuke was used to process the reads, removing any read that contained adapters or uncalled bases, had a mean Phred below 15, or lacked an exact match to the constant primer or identifier. High-quality paired reads were merged with COPE v1.2.5. Unique nucleotide sequences were defined as clonotypes and aligned to IMGT TRB V, D and J references using MiTCR v1.1. The analysis was limited to V-J combinations with a frequency above 0.0001, which together covered over 99% of the repertoires. For each V-J combination, a TCR clonal expansion and chaos score was defined as the ratio of F50 clonal expansion to chaos observed in the TCRdist matrix. Welch's t-statistics and random forest were used to reduce the features to 10 to 15 V-J combinations, which were then used as input to a naive Bayes classifier. The Morisita-Horn index was used to measure how similar the thyroid and blood repertoires were. TCRdb handled the public reads itself, with Q25 trimming in fastp and clone calling in MiXCR, and kept productive beta chains. Entries are consolidated by CDR3 protein sequence, retaining the most common genes and DNA. For this entry, the V and J calls and clone size follow TCRdb and not the study's own pipeline. The sample includes some 370,000 distinct CDR3 sequences, with roughly 17% observed a single time. Jointly, the top ten make up 2.4% of the sample.

Hyperthyroidism was considered stable if no progression to ophthalmopathy occurred within 18 months of follow-up. Hyperthyroidism patients were newly diagnosed, with disease duration under 2 months, and aged 18 to 65 years. Patients were excluded if they had other autoimmune diseases, uncontrolled infections, pregnancy or lactation. Clinical symptoms, serum thyroxine, TRAb, thyroid ultrasound and orbital computed tomography formed the basis of the diagnosis. Ficoll-Paque density gradient centrifugation was used to isolate PBMCs from approximately 10 ml of fresh peripheral blood. Trizol reagent was used to extract the total RNA, and its quality was then checked on an Agilent 2100 Bioanalyzer. Measured from the cysteine to the phenylalanine, the CDR3 is 15 residues long. This entry keeps only the CDR3 DNA: 45 bases, framed from base 1. CDR1 and CDR2, per the germline V gene, are SGHRS and YFSETQ. V is reduced by 3 bases and J by 2 bases, leaving a spacing of 12 bases between them.

The receptor comes from an adult woman with stable Graves' hyperthyroidism. Sequenced: peripheral blood. Recombination connected TRBV5-1 to TRBJ1-3; no D gene is confidently identified. CDR3 reads: CASSSMPAAGNTIYF. In nucleotide form, the sequence is TGCGCCAGCAGCTCGATGCCGGCCGCTGGAAACACCATATATTTT.